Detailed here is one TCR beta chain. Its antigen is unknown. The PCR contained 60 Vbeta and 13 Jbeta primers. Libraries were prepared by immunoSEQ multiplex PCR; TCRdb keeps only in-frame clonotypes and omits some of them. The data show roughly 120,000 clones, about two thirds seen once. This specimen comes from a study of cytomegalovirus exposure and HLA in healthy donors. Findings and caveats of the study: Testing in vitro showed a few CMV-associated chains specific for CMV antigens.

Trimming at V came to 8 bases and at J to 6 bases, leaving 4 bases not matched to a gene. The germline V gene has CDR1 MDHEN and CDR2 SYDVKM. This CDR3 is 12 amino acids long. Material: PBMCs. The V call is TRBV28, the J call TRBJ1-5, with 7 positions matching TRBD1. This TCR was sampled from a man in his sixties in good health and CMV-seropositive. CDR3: CASGTVSQPQHF. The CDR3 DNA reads TGTGCCAGCGGGACAGTAAGTCAGCCCCAGCATTTT.